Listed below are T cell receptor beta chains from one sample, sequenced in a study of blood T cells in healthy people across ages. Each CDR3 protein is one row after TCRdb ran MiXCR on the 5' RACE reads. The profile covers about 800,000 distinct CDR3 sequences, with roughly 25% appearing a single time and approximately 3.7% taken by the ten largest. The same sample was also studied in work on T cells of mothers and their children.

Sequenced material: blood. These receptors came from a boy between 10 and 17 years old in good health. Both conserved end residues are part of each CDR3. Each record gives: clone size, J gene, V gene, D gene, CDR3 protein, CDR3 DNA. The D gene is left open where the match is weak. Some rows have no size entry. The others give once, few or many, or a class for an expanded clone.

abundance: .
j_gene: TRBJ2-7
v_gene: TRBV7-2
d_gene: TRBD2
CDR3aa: CASSFSSGAPYEQYF
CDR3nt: TGTGCCAGCAGCTTCTCAAGCGGGGCACCCTACGAGCAGTACTTC

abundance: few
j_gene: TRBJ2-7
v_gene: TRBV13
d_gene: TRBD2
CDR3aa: CASSLHAGGRYEQYF
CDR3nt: TGTGCCAGCAGCCTCCATGCGGGAGGGAGGTACGAGCAGTACTTC

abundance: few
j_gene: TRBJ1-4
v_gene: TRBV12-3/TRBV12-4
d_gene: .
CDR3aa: CASSLGDINEKLFF
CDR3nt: TGTGCCAGCAGTCTCGGGGACATTAATGAAAAACTGTTTTTT

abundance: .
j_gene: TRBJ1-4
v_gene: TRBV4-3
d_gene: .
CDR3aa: CASSQDPAGAANEKLFF
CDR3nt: TGCGCCAGCAGCCAAGATCCGGCTGGGGCCGCTAATGAAAAACTGTTTTTT

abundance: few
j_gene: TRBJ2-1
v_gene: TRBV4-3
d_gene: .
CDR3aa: CASSLTWSSYNEQFF
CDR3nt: TGCGCCAGCAGCCTCACTTGGAGCTCCTACAATGAGCAGTTCTTC

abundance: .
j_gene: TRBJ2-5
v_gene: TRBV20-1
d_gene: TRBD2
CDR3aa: CSARRRSGRAFRYETQYF
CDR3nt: TGCAGTGCTAGAAGGCGAAGCGGGAGGGCCTTCAGATATGAGACCCAGTACTTC

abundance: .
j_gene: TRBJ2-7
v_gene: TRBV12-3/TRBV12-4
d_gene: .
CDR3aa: CASSPTTGYEQYF
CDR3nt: TGTGCCAGCAGCCCGACGACTGGCTACGAGCAGTACTTC

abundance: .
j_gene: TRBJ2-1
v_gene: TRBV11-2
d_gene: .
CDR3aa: CASSFEGAGSYNEQFF
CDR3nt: TGTGCCAGCAGCTTTGAGGGCGCGGGGTCCTACAATGAGCAGTTCTTC

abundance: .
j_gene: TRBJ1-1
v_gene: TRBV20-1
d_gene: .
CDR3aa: CSAKGQMNTEAFF
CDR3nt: TGCAGTGCTAAAGGACAGATGAACACTGAAGCTTTCTTT

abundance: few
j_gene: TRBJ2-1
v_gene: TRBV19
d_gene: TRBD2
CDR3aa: CASSISPTSVNEQFF
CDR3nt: TGTGCCAGTAGTATATCCCCGACTAGCGTCAATGAGCAGTTCTTC

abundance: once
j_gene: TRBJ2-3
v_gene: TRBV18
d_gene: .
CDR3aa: CASSPSSGSTDTQYF
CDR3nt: TGTGCCAGCTCACCATCGAGCGGTTCCACAGATACGCAGTATTTT

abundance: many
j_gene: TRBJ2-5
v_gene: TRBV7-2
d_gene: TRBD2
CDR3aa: CASSSRLAGGSSETQYF
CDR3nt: TGTGCCAGCAGCTCTCGACTAGCGGGGGGTTCCTCAGAGACCCAGTACTTC

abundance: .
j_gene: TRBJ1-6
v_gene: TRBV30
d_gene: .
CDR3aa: CAWSVQANYNSPLHF
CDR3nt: TGTGCCTGGAGTGTACAGGCGAACTATAATTCACCCCTCCACTTT

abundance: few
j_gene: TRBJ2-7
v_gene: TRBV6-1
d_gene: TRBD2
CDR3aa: CASSTLAGESPYPYEQYF
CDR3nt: TGTGCCAGCAGTACCCTAGCGGGAGAAAGCCCGTACCCCTACGAGCAGTACTTC

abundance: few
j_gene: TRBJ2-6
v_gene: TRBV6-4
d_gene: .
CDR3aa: CASSDGSGSGANVLTF
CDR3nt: TGTGCCAGCAGTGACGGTAGCGGCTCTGGGGCCAACGTCCTGACTTTC

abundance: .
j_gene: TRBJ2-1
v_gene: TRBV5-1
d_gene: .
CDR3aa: CASSFHGVEQFF
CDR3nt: TGCGCCAGCAGCTTTCATGGGGTCGAGCAGTTCTTC

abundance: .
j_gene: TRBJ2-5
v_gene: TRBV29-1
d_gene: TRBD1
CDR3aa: CSVPGQGSETQYF
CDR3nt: TGCAGCGTCCCGGGACAGGGGTCGGAGACCCAGTACTTC

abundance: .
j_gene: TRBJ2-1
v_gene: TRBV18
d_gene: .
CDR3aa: CASSPTLGAQDEQFF
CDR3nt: TGTGCCAGCTCACCAACTCTGGGGGCGCAGGATGAGCAGTTCTTC

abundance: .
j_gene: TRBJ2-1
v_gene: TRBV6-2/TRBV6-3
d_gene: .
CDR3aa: CASSYGEYDEQFF
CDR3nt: TGTGCCAGCAGTTACGGCGAGTACGATGAGCAGTTCTTC

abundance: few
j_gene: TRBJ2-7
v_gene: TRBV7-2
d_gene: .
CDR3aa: CASSLAVGFEQYF
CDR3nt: TGTGCCAGCAGCTTAGCGGTTGGGTTCGAGCAGTACTTC

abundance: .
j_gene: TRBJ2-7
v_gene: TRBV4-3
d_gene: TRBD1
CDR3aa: CASSQAYGTGSNEQYF
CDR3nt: TGCGCCAGCAGCCAAGCCTACGGGACAGGGTCCAACGAGCAGTACTTC

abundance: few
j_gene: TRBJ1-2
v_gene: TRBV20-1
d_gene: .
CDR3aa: CSASGSGRGGRYGYTF
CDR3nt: TGCAGTGCTAGTGGGAGCGGGAGGGGTGGTCGGTATGGCTACACCTTC

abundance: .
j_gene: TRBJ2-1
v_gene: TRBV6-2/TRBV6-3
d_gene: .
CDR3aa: CASRPDLNEQFF
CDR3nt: TGTGCCAGCAGACCTGACCTCAATGAGCAGTTCTTC

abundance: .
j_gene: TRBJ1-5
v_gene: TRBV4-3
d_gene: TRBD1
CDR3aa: CASSPLDRDSNQPQHF
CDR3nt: TGCGCCAGCAGCCCCCTAGACAGGGATAGCAATCAGCCCCAGCATTTT

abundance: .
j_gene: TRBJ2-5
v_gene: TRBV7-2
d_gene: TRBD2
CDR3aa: CASSLGSAGGAVKTQYF
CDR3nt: TGTGCCAGCAGCTTAGGCTCGGCGGGAGGCGCTGTAAAGACCCAGTACTTC

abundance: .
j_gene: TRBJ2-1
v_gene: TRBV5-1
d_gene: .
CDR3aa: CASSGVLSSYNEQFF
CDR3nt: TGCGCCAGCAGCGGGGTTCTGAGCTCCTACAATGAGCAGTTCTTC

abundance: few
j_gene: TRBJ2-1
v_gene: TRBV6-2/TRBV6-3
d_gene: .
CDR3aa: CASSPQVPHEQFF
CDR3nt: TGTGCCAGCAGTCCCCAGGTACCTCATGAGCAGTTCTTC

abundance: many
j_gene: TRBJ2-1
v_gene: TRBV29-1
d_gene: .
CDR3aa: CSVEGVSGTGYNEQFF
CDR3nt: TGCAGCGTTGAAGGCGTCTCCGGGACGGGATACAATGAGCAGTTCTTC

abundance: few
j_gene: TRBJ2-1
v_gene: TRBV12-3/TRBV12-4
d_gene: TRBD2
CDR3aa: CASRSRGREGLIHEQFF
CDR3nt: TGTGCCAGCAGATCAAGGGGGCGGGAGGGCCTCATCCATGAGCAGTTCTTC

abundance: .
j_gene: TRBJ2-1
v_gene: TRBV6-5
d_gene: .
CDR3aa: CASSYEPSRFSYNEQFF
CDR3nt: TGTGCCAGCAGTTACGAGCCGTCCCGCTTCTCCTACAATGAGCAGTTCTTC

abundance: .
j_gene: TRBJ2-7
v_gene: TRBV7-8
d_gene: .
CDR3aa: CASSLVGGMAYEQYF
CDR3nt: TGTGCCAGCAGCTTAGTAGGCGGGATGGCCTACGAGCAGTACTTC

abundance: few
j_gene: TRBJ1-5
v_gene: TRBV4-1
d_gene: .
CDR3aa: CASSQAIGQRFSQHF
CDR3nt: TGCGCCAGCAGCCAAGCAATCGGACAGAGGTTTTCCCAGCATTTT

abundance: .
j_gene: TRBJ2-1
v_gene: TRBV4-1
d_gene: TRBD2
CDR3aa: CASSQGRGGDYNEQFF
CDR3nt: TGCGCCAGCAGCCAAGGTCGTGGGGGGGATTACAATGAGCAGTTCTTC